Presented here are 21 T cell receptor beta chains from one specimen sequenced in a study of cytomegalovirus exposure and HLA in healthy donors. Use of 60 Vbeta and 13 Jbeta primers characterized the PCR. Sequencing was performed with immunoSEQ multiplex PCR; in TCRdb, only in-frame clones are kept and a portion is missing. This table has about 150,000 clones, around 72% appearing once. The sample was PBMCs. These receptors were obtained from a man aged 40-49 years in good health and CMV-seronegative.

The V call is TRBV10-1, the J call TRBJ2-1; no clear D gene. V was trimmed by 0 bases and J by 8 bases, leaving 8 bases between them. The CDR3 is 13 amino acids. Germline CDR1 is WNHNN and CDR2 is SYGVQD (reference sequence). The CDR3, as DNA: TGCGCCAGCAGTGAGTCGATTGGCTATGAGCAGTTCTTC. The encoded protein is CASSESIGYEQFF.

This chain uses TRBV28 with TRBJ2-5; the match to TRBD2 covers 12 bases. After removal of 3 bases from V and 2 bases from J, the junction contained 1 base not matched to a gene. Germline values: CDR1 MDHEN, CDR2 SYDVKM. This CDR3 has 15 residues. The CDR3 bases are TGTGCCAGCAGTTTCGGACTAGCGGGACAAGAGACCCAGTACTTC. Translating gives CASSFGLAGQETQYF.

The V call is TRBV5-3, the J call TRBJ2-7; TRBD2 agrees at 8 bases. TRBV5-3 is an ORF; its function is uncertain. This CDR3 spans 18 amino acids. Trimming cost V 3 bases and J 2 bases; bases outside gene matches: 16. The CDR3 loop reads CARSYLGCGTSGTYEQYF. The DNA for the CDR3 is TGTGCCAGAAGCTACTTGGGGTGCGGTACTAGCGGTACCTACGAGCAGTACTTC.

The CDR3 here is CASSFGTSGSGSYEQYF. The CDR3 nucleotides are TGTGCCAGCAGCTTTGGGACTAGCGGGTCAGGCTCCTACGAGCAGTACTTC. The chain joins TRBV7-2 to TRBJ2-7; the match to TRBD2 covers 12 bases. V was pared by 3 bases and J by 0 bases, with 6 bases of the junction left unmatched. Germline V lookup: CDR1 SGHTA, CDR2 FQGNSA. The CDR3 consists of 17 residues. Supplemented by reference TRBV7-2 and TRBJ2-7, the full variable domain reads GAGVSQSPSNKVTEKGKDVELRCDPISGHTALYWYRQSLGQGLEFLIYFQGNSAPDKSGLPSDRFSAERTGGSVSTLTIQRTQQEDSAVYLCASSFGTSGSGSYEQYFGPGTRLTVT.

The chain combines TRBV7-2 with TRBJ2-7; 9 bases fit TRBD2. V lost 3 bases, J lost 7 bases, and 10 bases stayed unmatched. The germline V gene has CDR1 SGHTA and CDR2 FQGNSA. The CDR3 is made up of 15 amino acids. CDR3 sequence reads: CASSFPTSGRGEQYF. CDR3 in DNA: TGTGCCAGCAGCTTTCCGACTAGCGGCCGGGGTGAGCAGTACTTC.

Regarding this clone: The junction differs from germline at one of its ends, possibly a read error. The chain employs TRBV5-6 and TRBJ1-2; D may be TRBD1 (6 bases). The V gene's germline CDR1 is SGHDT and CDR2 YYEEEE. The CDR3 is 14 amino acids. CDR3 sequence reads: CASSQYGGPYGYPF. CDR3 nucleotides: TGTGCCAGCAGCCAGTATGGGGGCCCCTATGGCTACCCCTTC.

V and J are TRBV19 and TRBJ1-3, with 8 bases aligning to TRBD1. This CDR3 spans 14 amino acids. J lost 8 bases, V lost 7 bases, and 10 bases had no gene match. The germline V gene encodes CDR1 LNHDA and CDR2 SQIVND (reference sequence). The CDR3 DNA sequence: TGTGCCAGTATCCGAACAGGGGGTAGAGACACCATATATTTT. Encoded protein: CASIRTGGRDTIYF.

Concerning this clone itself: At one of its ends the junction is not consistent with the germline gene, which may arise from a read error. The chain has TRBV7-9 and TRBJ1-4; no definite D call. This CDR3 has 12 amino acids. CDR1 is SEHNR, CDR2 FQNEAQ, per germline (reference sequence). CDR3 sequence reads: CSSSYGSGSMFF. The CDR3 nucleotides are TGTTCCAGCAGCTATGGATCGGGATCTATGTTTTTT.

This clone was picked up one time. The chain links TRBV7-2 to TRBJ2-7, with D possibly matching TRBD2 (5 bases). Germline CDR1 reads SGHTA; CDR2 reads FQGNSA. With 5 bases removed from V and 3 bases from J, the gap between germline ends came to 14 bases. The CDR3 extends over 14 amino acids. The CDR3 DNA is TGTGCCAGCAGCCGAGAGGGCAGAGACTACGAGCAGTACTTC. Amino acid sequence: CASSREGRDYEQYF.

V is TRBV25-1 and J is TRBJ2-1; D is unclear. Germline CDR1 reads MGHDK; CDR2 reads SYGVNS. V was shortened by 4 bases and J by 2 bases, with 9 bases between the two germline ends. The CDR3 is made up of 14 amino acids. The chain's CDR3 is CASSGPGPYNEQFF. The CDR3 DNA is TGTGCCAGCAGTGGACCGGGTCCCTACAATGAGCAGTTCTTC.

This clone occurred a few times. The chain is built from TRBV11-2 and TRBJ2-7; the D is unclear. CDR3 length: 11 residues. Trimming shortened V by 5 bases and J by 5 bases, and 7 bases separated the two germline ends. In germline, CDR1 is SGHAT, CDR2 FQNNGV. The CDR3 DNA follows: TGTGCCAGCAGCCCCATAGACGAGCAGTACTTC. Protein product: CASSPIDEQYF.

The chain has TRBV7-9 and TRBJ1-2; TRBD1 matches 9 bases. Germline CDR1 and CDR2: SEHNR and FQNEAQ (reference sequence). V lost 4 bases to trimming and J lost 7 bases; unmatched junction nucleotides: 13. This CDR3 comprises 16 residues. This CDR3 reads CASSSSRDRVPGGYTF. The CDR3, as DNA: TGTGCCAGCAGCTCATCTCGGGACAGGGTCCCTGGTGGCTACACCTTC. Full variable domain (outside the CDR3, taken from reference TRBV7-9 and TRBJ1-2): DTGVSQNPRHKITKRGQNVTFRCDPISEHNRLYWYRQTLGQGPEFLTYFQNEAQLEKSRLLSDRFSAERPKGSFSTLEIQRTEQGDSAMYLCASSSSRDRVPGGYTFGSGTRLTVV.

The genes are TRBV2 and TRBJ2-1, with TRBD1 identical over 7 bases. The ends lost 8 bases at V and 2 bases at J; junction bases unmatched: 9. The CDR3 contains 15 residues. The germline CDR1 and CDR2 sequences are SNHLY and FYNNEI. DNA of the CDR3: TGTGCCAGCTCGGAACAGGGGTGGGCCTACAATGAGCAGTTCTTC. Amino acids: CASSEQGWAYNEQFF.

V usage is TRBV6-5 and J usage is TRBJ2-5; 7 bases agree with TRBD1. The J call may be incorrect, as the DNA end agrees better with TRBJ2-7. Germline V gene lookup returns CDR1 MNHEY and CDR2 SVGAGI. The CDR3 consists of 15 residues. The CDR3 loop is CASSYLRQGLYEQYF. CDR3 DNA: TGTGCCAGCAGTTACCTCCGACAGGGATTATACGAGCAGTACTTC.

J is TRBJ2-7 and V is TRBV6-1; D may be TRBD1 (5 bases). The CDR3 length is 12 residues. The V gene's germline CDR1 is MNHNS and CDR2 SASEGT. Trimming took off 6 bases at V and 4 bases at J, with 10 bases between the two ends. CDR3 DNA sequence: TGTGCCAGCAGCAGGGTAGGTTACGAGCAGTACTTC. Translated: CASSRVGYEQYF.

The chain uses TRBV4-1 and TRBJ1-1; D is perhaps TRBD1 (5 bases). V was shortened by 1 base and J by 5 bases, with 14 bases between the two germline ends. The length of the CDR3 is 15 residues. Germline V gene data show CDR1 as MGHRA and CDR2 as YSYEKL. CDR3 protein: CASSQAGGVKTEAFF. CDR3 sequence (DNA): TGCGCCAGCAGCCAAGCCGGGGGAGTTAAGACTGAAGCTTTCTTT.

This chain links TRBV6-1 with TRBJ1-5; D unresolved. The CDR3 has 14 amino acids. V lost 2 bases and J 5 bases, leaving 10 bases between the germline ends. Germline V CDR1 and CDR2: MNHNS, SASEGT. CDR3 sequence: CASSERREDQPQHF. The CDR3 region has the DNA TGTGCCAGCAGTGAAAGAAGGGAGGATCAGCCCCAGCATTTT.

The chain links TRBV5-1 to TRBJ1-1; a possible D gene is TRBD1 (5 bases). The V end was cut by 1 base, the J end by 6 bases, with 13 bases between. The CDR3 is 14 amino acids. CDR1 and CDR2 (germline): SGHRS, YFSETQ. CDR3: CASSLSRVGSEAFF. CDR3 coding DNA: TGCGCCAGCAGCTTGTCCAGGGTAGGATCTGAAGCTTTCTTT.

The gene calls are TRBV2 and TRBJ2-1, with 10 bases lining up with TRBD2. Germline CDR1 reads SNHLY; CDR2 reads FYNNEI. The CDR3 has 15 amino acids. The ends lost 6 bases at V and 5 bases at J; junction bases unmatched: 7. The CDR3, as DNA: TGTGCCAGCAGCAATAGCGGGGGGTCCGACAATGAGCAGTTCTTC. Residues: CASSNSGGSDNEQFF.

J is TRBJ1-6 and V is TRBV10-2; 7 positions agree with TRBD1. Germline V gives CDR1 WSHSY, CDR2 SAAADI. This CDR3 has 15 residues. The V segment lost 8 bases and the J segment 6 bases; nucleotides outside the gene matches: 10. In DNA form, the CDR3 reads TGCGCCAGCTGGGGACAGCCCGTAACTAATTCACCCCTCCACTTT. Translated, it gives CASWGQPVTNSPLHF.

This clone occurred a few times. The J gene is TRBJ2-6, the V gene TRBV15; TRBD1 agrees at 9 bases. After removal of 5 bases from V and 4 bases from J, the junction contained 15 bases not matched to a gene. From germline, CDR1 is LNHNV and CDR2 YYDKDF (reference sequence). There are 19 residues in the CDR3. The CDR3 DNA is TGTGCCACCAGCCCCCGACTTACAGGGGGCGTGGGAGGGGCCAACGTCCTGACTTTC. Translation: CATSPRLTGGVGGANVLTF.